The clone carrying this TCR beta chain was detected ten times or more. Its antigen is not known. Researchers attached unique molecular identifiers to individual cDNA molecules. TCRdb passed the 5' RACE reads through MiXCR, listing each CDR3 protein once. The sample carries over 50,000 distinct CDR3 sequences, 10% to 15% recorded once. The sample belongs to a study of early T cells in non-severe SARS-CoV-2 infection. Study results and caveats: Matching with VDJdb favored anti-spike CD8 responses (missing private and CD4 specificities).

Germline V CDR1 and CDR2: MGHDK, SYGVNS. Trimming took 7 bases from V and 8 from J, leaving 20 bases between them. This CDR3 spans 14 amino acids. The receptor comes from an adult who was a healthcare worker with PCR-confirmed SARS-CoV-2 infection or an uninfected control (not recorded which). This sequence joins TRBV25-1 and TRBJ1-1; no definite D call. The specimen sequenced was whole blood. CDR3: CASIEGQALREAFF. For the CDR3, the DNA is TGTGCCAGCATCGAAGGGCAGGCCCTGAGGGAAGCTTTCTTT.